The sequence of this T cell receptor (beta chain) was determined in a study of breast tumors, draining lymph nodes, adjacent tissues. CDR1 and CDR2 (germline): SEHNR, FQNEAQ (reference sequence). CDR3 size: 16 residues. V was trimmed by 4 bases and J by 5 bases, leaving 17 bases between them. Breast cancer patients provided tissue from their axillary draining lymph nodes. One entry per CDR3 protein results from TCRdb running MiXCR on the multiplex PCR reads. This table has about 130,000 distinct CDR3 sequences, 15% to 20% appearing once. Sequenced material: axillary lymph node tissue. J is TRBJ2-2 and V is TRBV7-9, with a possible D match to TRBD2 (6 bases). The sequence came from a female donor with breast cancer. Some clones in this sample may be carry-over from other donors' samples. The CDR3 loop is CASSSPGGVWTGELFF. The CDR3 region has the DNA TGTGCCAGCAGCTCCCCCGGGGGAGTATGGACCGGGGAGCTGTTTTTT. Looking up the rest from reference TRBV7-9 and TRBJ2-2 gives the full variable domain: DTGVSQNPRHKITKRGQNVTFRCDPISEHNRLYWYRQTLGQGPEFLTYFQNEAQLEKSRLLSDRFSAERPKGSFSTLEIQRTEQGDSAMYLCASSSPGGVWTGELFFGEGSRLTVL.